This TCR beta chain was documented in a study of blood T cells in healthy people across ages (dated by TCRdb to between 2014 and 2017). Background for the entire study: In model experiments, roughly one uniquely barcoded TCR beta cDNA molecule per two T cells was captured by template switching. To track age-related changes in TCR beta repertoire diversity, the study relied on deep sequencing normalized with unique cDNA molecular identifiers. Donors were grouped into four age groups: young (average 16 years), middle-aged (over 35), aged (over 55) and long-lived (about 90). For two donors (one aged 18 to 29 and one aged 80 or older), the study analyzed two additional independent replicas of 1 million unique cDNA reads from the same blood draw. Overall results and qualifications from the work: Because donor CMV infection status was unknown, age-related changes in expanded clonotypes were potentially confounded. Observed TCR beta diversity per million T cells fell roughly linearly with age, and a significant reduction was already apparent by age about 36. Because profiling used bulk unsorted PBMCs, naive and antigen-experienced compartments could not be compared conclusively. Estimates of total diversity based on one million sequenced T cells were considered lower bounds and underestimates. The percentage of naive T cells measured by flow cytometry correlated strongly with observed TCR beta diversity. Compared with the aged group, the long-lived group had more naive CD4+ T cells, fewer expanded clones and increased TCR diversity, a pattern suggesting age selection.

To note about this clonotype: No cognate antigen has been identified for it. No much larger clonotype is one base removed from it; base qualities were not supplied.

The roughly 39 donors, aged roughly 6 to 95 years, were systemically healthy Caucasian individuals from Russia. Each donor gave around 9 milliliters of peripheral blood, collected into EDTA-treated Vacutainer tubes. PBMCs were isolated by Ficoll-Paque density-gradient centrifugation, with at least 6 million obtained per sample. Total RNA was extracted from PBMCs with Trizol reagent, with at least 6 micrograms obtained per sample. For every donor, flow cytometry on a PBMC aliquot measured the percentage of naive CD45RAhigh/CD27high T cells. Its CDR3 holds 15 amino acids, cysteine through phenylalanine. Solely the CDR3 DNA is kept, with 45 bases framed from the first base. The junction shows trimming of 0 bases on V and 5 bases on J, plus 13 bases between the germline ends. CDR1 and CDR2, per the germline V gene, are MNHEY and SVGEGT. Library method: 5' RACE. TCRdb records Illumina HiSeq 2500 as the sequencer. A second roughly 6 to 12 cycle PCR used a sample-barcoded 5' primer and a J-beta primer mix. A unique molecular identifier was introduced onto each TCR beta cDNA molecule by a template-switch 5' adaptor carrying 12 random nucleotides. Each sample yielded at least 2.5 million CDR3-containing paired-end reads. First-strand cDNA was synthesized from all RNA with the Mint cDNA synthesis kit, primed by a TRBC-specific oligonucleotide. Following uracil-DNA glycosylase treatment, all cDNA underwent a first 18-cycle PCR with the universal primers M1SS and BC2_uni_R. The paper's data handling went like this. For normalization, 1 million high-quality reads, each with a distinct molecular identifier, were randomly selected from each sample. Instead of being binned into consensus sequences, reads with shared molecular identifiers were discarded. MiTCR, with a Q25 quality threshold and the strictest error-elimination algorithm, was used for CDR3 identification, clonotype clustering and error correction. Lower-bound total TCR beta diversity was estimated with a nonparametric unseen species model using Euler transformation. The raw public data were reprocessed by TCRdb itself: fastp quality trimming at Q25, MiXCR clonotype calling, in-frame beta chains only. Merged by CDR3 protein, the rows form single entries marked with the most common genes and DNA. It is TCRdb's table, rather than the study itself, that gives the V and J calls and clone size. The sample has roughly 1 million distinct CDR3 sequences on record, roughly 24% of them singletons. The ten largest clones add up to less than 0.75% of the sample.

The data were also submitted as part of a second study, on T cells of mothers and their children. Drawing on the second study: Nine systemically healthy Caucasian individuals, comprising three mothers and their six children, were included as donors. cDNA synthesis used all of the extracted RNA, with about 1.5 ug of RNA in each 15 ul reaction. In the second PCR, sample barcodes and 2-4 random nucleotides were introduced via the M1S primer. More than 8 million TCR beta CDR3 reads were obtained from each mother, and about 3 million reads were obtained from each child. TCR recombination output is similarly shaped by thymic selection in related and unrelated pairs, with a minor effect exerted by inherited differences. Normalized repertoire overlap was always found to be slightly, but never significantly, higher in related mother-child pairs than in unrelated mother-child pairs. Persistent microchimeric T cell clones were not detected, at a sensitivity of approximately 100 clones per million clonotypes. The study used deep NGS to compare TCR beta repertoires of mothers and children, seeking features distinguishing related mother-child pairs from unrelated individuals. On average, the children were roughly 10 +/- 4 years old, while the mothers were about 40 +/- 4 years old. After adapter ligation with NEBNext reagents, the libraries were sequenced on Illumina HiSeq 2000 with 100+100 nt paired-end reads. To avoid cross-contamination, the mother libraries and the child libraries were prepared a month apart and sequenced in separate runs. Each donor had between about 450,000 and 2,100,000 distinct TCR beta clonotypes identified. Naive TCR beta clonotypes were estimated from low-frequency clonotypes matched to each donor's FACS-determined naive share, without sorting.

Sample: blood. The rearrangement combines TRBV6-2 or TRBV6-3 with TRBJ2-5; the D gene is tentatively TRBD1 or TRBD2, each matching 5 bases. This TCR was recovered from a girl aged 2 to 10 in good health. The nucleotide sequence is TGTGCCAGCAGTTACTCCCAGGGAGTCTGGGAGACCCAGTACTTC. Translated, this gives CASSYSQGVWETQYF.